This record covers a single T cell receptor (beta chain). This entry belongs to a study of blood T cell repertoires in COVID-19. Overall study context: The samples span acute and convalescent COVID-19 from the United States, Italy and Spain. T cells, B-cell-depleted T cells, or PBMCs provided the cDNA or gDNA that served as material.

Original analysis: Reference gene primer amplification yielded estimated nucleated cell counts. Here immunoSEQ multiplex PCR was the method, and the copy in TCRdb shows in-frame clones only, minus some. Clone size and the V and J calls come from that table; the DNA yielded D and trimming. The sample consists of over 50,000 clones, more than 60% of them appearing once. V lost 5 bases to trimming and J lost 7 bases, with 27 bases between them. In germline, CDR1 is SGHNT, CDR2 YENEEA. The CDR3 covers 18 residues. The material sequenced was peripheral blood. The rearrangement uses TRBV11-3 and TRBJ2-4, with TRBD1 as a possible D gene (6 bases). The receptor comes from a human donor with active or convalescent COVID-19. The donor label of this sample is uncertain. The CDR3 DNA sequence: TGTGCCAGCAGCATGACAGGAACTTTGCGGGTTACGGGGAACATTCAGTACTTC. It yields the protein CASSMTGTLRVTGNIQYF.